The rows below give T cell receptor beta chains drawn from one sample of a study of graft-versus-host responses after intestinal transplantation. Repertoires were generated with immunoSEQ multiplex PCR, while TCRdb's copy carries only in-frame clones and drops some. The sample gives about 18,000 clones, 70% to 85% of which show up once; just over 5.5% is in the top ten. This specimen consisted of ileum tissue, obtained 17 days after transplant. These receptors all stem from a human patient who received an intestinal transplant, so some T cells may come from the graft donor. Both conserved end residues are part of each CDR3. The order of the fields is V gene, J gene, D gene, clone size, CDR3 protein, CDR3 DNA. D genes are given only for firm matches. Size is omitted from some rows. Given values are once, few, many or a class for expanded clones.

V: TRBV7-9; J: TRBJ2-7; D: -; size: -; CDR3: CTSSFGIASMQYF; DNA: TGTACCAGCAGCTTCGGGATCGCGTCAATGCAGTACTTC
V: TRBV10-1; J: TRBJ2-1; D: TRBD2; size: -; CDR3: CASSEAVLAGGENEQFF; DNA: TGCGCCAGCAGTGAGGCCGTACTAGCGGGGGGGGAAAATGAGCAGTTCTTC
V: TRBV11-3; J: TRBJ2-3; D: -; size: -; CDR3: CASSLDGGRTDTQYF; DNA: TGTGCCAGCAGCTTAGATGGGGGCCGCACAGATACGCAGTATTTT
V: TRBV7-9; J: TRBJ2-1; D: -; size: -; CDR3: CASSFSGGDEQFF; DNA: TGTGCCAGCAGCTTTAGTGGAGGGGATGAGCAGTTCTTC
V: TRBV27; J: TRBJ2-2; D: -; size: -; CDR3: CASSNSEITGELFF; DNA: TGTGCCAGCAGTAACAGTGAGATCACCGGGGAGCTGTTTTTT
V: TRBV7-2; J: TRBJ2-7; D: -; size: -; CDR3: CASSLGRDGYEQYF; DNA: TGTGCCAGCAGCTTAGGCCGGGACGGCTACGAGCAGTACTTC
V: TRBV11-3; J: TRBJ2-3; D: TRBD2; size: once; CDR3: CASRRLAGPTSTDTQYF; DNA: TGTGCCAGCAGACGGCTAGCGGGACCGACTAGCACAGATACGCAGTATTTT
V: TRBV10-3; J: TRBJ2-5; D: -; size: -; CDR3: CAISEGREETQYF; DNA: TGTGCCATCAGTGAGGGGAGAGAAGAGACCCAGTACTTC
V: TRBV5-1; J: TRBJ2-1; D: -; size: -; CDR3: CASSLGDSSYNEQFF; DNA: TGCGCCAGCAGCTTGGGGGACTCTTCCTACAATGAGCAGTTCTTC
V: TRBV19; J: TRBJ2-7; D: -; size: -; CDR3: CASSRGQGPLYEQYF; DNA: TGTGCCAGTAGTAGAGGGCAGGGCCCCCTCTACGAGCAGTACTTC
V: TRBV2; J: TRBJ2-2; D: TRBD2; size: -; CDR3: CASSDLTSGSTGELFF; DNA: TGTGCCAGCAGCGACCTCACTAGCGGGAGTACCGGGGAGCTGTTTTTT
V: TRBV6-4; J: TRBJ2-3; D: -; size: -; CDR3: CASSDKAGSATDTQYF; DNA: TGTGCCAGCAGTGATAAGGCCGGGAGTGCCACAGATACGCAGTATTTT
V: TRBV7-9; J: TRBJ1-1; D: -; size: few; CDR3: CASNQGLDTEAFF; DNA: TGTGCCAGCAATCAGGGCCTGGACACTGAAGCTTTCTTT
V: TRBV27; J: TRBJ2-1; D: TRBD2; size: -; CDR3: CASSLLGLIYNEQFF; DNA: TGTGCCAGCAGTTTATTGGGACTAATCTACAATGAGCAGTTCTTC
V: TRBV5-1; J: TRBJ2-2; D: -; size: -; CDR3: CASSLISDGGELFF; DNA: TGCGCCAGCAGCTTGATTAGCGATGGCGGGGAGCTGTTTTTT
V: TRBV27; J: TRBJ1-1; D: -; size: -; CDR3: CASKGFGAQSTEAFF; DNA: TGTGCCAGCAAGGGGTTCGGGGCCCAATCCACTGAAGCTTTCTTT
V: TRBV14; J: TRBJ1-1; D: -; size: -; CDR3: CASSQAHRQTEAFF; DNA: TGTGCCAGCAGCCAAGCCCACCGGCAAACTGAAGCTTTCTTT
V: TRBV7-6; J: TRBJ2-7; D: -; size: -; CDR3: CASSLGGRVDEQYF; DNA: TGTGCCAGCAGCTTAGGGGGCAGGGTTGACGAGCAGTACTTC
V: TRBV20-1; J: TRBJ2-1; D: -; size: -; CDR3: CSASVGEQFF; DNA: TGCAGTGCTAGCGTAGGTGAGCAGTTCTTC
V: TRBV10-3; J: TRBJ1-2; D: -; size: -; CDR3: CAISGRPRRGTYGYTF; DNA: TGTGCCATCAGTGGCAGGCCCCGAAGGGGAACCTATGGCTACACCTTC